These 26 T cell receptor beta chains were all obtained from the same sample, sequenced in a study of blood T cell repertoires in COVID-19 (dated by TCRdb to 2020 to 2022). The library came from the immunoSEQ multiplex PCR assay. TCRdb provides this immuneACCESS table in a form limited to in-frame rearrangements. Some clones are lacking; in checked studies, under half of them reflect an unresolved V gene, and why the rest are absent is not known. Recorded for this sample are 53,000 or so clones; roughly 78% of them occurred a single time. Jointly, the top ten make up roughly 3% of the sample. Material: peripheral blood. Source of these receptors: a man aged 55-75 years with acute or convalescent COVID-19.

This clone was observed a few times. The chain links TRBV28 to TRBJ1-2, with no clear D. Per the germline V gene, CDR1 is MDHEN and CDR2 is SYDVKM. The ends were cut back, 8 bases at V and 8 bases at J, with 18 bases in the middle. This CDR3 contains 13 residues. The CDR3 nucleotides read TGTGCCAGCGGAGAATCGGGTGATCGCGGCTACACCTTC. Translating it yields CASGESGDRGYTF.

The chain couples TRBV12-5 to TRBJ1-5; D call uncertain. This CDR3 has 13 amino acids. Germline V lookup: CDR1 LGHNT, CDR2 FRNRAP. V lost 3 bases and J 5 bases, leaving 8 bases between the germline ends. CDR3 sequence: CASGFGLDQPQHF. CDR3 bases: TGTGCTAGTGGTTTTGGCCTGGATCAGCCCCAGCATTTT.

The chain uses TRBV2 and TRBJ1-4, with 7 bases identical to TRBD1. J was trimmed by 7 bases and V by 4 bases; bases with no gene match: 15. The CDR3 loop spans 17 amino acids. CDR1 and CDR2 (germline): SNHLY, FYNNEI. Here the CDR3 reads CASSGEGQGAGGEKLFF. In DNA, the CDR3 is TGTGCCAGCAGTGGCGAGGGTCAAGGGGCAGGGGGTGAAAAACTGTTTTTT.

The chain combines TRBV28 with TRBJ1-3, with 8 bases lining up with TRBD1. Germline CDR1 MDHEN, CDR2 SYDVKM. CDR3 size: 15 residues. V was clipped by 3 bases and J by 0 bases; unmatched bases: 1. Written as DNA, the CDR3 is TGTGCCAGCAGTTTTCAGGGGGCCTCTGGAAACACCATATATTTT. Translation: CASSFQGASGNTIYF.

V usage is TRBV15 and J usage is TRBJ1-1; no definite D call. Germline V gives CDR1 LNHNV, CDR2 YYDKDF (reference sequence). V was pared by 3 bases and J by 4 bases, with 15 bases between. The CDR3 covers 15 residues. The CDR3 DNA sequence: TGTGCCACCAGCAGGCCCAGCGGGAGTAGCACTGAAGCTTTCTTT. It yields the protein CATSRPSGSSTEAFF.

As DNA, the CDR3 is TGTGCCAGCAGCTTGACAGGTGAAGCTTTCTTT. It yields the protein CASSLTGEAFF. V is TRBV7-9 and J is TRBJ1-1, with D maybe TRBD1 (6 bases). This CDR3 is built from 11 residues. Germline loops: CDR1 SEHNR, CDR2 FQNEAQ (reference sequence). V was trimmed by 3 bases and J by 7 bases, leaving 6 bases between them.

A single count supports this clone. CDR3 protein: CASTHPTDTQYF. CDR3 in DNA: TGTGCCTCGACACACCCTACAGATACGCAGTATTTT. The rearrangement joins TRBV7-8 to TRBJ2-3; D is unclear. The V and J ends lost 11 bases and 3 bases respectively, with 12 bases between them. This CDR3 has 12 residues. The germline gives CDR1 SGHVS, CDR2 FQNEAQ. Based on the CDR3 plus reference TRBV7-8 and TRBJ2-3, the full variable domain is GAGVSQSPRYKVAKRGQDVALRCDPISGHVSLFWYQQALGQGPEFLTYFQNEAQLDKSGLPSDRFFAERPEGSVSTLKIQRTQQEDSAVYLCASTHPTDTQYFGPGTRLTVL.

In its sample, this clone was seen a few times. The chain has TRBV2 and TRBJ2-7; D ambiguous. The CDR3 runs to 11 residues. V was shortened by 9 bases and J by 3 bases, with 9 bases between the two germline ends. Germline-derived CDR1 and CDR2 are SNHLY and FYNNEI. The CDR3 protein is CASTQYYEQYF. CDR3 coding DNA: TGTGCCAGTACCCAGTACTACGAGCAGTACTTC.

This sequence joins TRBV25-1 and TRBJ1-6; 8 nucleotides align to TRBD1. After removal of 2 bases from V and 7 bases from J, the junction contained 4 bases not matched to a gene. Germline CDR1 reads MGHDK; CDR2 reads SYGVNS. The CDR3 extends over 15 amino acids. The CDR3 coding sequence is TGTGCCAGCAGTGAACAGGGGGCCGGGAATTCACCCCTCCACTTT. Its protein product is CASSEQGAGNSPLHF.

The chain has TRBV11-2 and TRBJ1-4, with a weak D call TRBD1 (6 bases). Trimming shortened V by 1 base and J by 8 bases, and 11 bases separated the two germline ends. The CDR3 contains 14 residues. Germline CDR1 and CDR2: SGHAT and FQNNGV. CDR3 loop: CASSLAGVKEKLFF. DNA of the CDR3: TGTGCCAGCAGCTTAGCAGGGGTGAAGGAAAAACTGTTTTTT.

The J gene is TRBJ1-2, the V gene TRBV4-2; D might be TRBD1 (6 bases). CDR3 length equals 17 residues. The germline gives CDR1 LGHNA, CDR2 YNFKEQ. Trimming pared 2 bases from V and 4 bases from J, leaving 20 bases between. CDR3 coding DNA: TGTGCCAGCAGCCAACGGGGTCGGGCAGGGGCGAGCTATGGCTACACCTTC. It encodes CASSQRGRAGASYGYTF.

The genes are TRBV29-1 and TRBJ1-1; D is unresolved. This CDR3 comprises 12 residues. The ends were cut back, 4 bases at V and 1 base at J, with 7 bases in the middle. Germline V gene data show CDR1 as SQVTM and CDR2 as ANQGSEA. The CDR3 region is CSVGSGNTEAFF. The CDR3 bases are TGCAGCGTTGGCTCCGGGAACACTGAAGCTTTCTTT.

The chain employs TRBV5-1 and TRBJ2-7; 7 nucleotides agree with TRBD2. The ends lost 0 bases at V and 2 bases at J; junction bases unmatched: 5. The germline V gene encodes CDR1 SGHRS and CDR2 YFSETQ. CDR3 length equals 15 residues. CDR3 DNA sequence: TGCGCCAGCAGCTTGGCTAGCGGATTTCCCTACGAGCAGTACTTC. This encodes CASSLASGFPYEQYF.

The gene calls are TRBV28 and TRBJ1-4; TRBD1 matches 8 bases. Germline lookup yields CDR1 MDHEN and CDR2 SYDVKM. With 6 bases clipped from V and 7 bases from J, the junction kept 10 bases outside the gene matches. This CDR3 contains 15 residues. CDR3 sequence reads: CASSLQGAGVEKLFF. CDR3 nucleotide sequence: TGTGCCAGCAGCCTGCAGGGGGCTGGTGTTGAAAAACTGTTTTTT.

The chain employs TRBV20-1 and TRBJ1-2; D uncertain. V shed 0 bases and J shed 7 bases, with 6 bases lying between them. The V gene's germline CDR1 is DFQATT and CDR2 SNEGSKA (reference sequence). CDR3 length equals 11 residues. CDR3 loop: CSARDIGGYTF. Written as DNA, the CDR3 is TGCAGTGCTAGAGACATCGGTGGCTACACCTTC.

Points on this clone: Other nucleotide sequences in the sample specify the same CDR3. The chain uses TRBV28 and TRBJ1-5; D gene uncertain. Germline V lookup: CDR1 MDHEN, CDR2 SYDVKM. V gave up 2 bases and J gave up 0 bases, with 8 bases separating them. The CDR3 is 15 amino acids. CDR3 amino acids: CASSLRRGSNQPQHF. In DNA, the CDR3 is TGTGCCAGCAGTTTAAGGCGGGGTAGCAATCAGCCCCAGCATTTT.

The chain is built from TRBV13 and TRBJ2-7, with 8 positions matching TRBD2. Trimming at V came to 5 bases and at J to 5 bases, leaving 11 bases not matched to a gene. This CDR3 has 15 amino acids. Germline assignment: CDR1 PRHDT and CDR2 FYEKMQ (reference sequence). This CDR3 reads CASSRSGSGAHEQYF. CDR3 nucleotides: TGTGCCAGCAGCCGCAGCGGGAGTGGGGCACACGAGCAGTACTTC.

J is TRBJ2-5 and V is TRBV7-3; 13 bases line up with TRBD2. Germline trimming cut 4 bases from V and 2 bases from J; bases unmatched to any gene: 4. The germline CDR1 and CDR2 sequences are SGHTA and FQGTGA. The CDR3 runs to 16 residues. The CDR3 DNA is TGTGCCAGCAGCTCGGGACTAGCGGGAAGTCAAGAGACCCAGTACTTC. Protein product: CASSSGLAGSQETQYF.

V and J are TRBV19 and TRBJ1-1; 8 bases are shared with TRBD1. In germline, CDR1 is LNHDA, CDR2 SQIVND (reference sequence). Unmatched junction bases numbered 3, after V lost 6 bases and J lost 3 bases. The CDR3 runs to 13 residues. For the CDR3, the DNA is TGTGCCAGTAGGACAGGGGTGGACACTGAAGCTTTCTTT. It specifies CASRTGVDTEAFF.

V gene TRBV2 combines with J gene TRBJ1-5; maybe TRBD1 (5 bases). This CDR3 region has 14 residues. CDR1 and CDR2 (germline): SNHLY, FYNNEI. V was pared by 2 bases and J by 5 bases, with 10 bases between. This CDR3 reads CASSEQGDDQPQHF. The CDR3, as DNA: TGTGCCAGCAGTGAACAGGGCGATGATCAGCCCCAGCATTTT.

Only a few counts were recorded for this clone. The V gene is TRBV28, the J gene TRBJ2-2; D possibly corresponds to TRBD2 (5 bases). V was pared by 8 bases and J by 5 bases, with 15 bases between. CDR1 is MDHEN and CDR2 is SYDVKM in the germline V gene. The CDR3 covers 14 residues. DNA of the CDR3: TGTGCCAGCCTGGACCCCCGGAGGACCGGGGAGCTGTTTTTT. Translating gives CASLDPRRTGELFF.

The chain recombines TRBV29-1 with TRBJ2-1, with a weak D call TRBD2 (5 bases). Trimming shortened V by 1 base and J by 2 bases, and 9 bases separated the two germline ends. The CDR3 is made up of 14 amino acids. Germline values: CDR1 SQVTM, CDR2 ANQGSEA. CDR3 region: CSVEAGSPYNEQFF. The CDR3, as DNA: TGCAGCGTTGAAGCGGGGAGCCCCTACAATGAGCAGTTCTTC.

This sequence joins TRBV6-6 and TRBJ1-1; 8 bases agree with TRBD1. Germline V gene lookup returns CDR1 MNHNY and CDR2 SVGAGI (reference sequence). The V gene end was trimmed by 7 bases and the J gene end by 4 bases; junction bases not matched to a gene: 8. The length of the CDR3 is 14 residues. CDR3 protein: CASTPMDRVTEAFF. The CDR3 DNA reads TGTGCCAGCACCCCAATGGACAGGGTCACTGAAGCTTTCTTT.

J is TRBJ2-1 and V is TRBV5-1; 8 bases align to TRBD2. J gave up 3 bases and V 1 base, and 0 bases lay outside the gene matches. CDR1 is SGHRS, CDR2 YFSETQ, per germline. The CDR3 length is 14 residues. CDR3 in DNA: TGCGCCAGCAGCTTGACTAGCGGCTACAATGAGCAGTTCTTC. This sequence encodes CASSLTSGYNEQFF.

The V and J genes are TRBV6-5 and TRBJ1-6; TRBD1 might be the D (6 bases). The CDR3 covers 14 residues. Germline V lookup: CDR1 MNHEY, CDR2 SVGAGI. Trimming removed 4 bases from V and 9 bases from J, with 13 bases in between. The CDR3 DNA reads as TGTGCCAGCAGTTGGACAGCTACAACTTCACCCCTCCACTTT. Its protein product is CASSWTATTSPLHF.

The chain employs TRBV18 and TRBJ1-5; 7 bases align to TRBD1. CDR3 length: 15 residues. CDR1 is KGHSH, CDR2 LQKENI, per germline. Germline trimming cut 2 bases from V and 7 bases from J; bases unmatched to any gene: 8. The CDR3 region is CASSPITGAGQPQHF. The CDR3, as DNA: TGTGCCAGCTCACCAATAACAGGGGCGGGACAGCCCCAGCATTTT.